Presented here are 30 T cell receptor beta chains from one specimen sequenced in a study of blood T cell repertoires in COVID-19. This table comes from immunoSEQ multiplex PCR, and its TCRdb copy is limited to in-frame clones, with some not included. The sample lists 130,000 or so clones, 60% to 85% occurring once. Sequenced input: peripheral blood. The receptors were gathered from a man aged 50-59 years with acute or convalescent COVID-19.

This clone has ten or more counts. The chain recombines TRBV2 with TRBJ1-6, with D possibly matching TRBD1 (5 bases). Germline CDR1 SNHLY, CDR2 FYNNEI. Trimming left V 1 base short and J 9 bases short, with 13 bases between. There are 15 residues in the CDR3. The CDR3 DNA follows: TGTGCCAGCAGTGAAGGAGAGACAGTTGGTTCACCCCTCCACTTT. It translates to CASSEGETVGSPLHF.

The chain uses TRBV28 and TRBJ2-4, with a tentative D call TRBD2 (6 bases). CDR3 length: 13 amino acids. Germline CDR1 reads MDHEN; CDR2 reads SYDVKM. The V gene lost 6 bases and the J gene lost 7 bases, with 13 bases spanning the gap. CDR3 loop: CASREGGRNIQYF. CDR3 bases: TGTGCCAGCAGGGAGGGAGGCAGGAACATTCAGTACTTC. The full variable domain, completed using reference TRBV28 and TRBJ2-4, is DVKVTQSSRYLVKRTGEKVFLECVQDMDHENMFWYRQDPGLGLRLIYFSYDVKMKEKGDIPEGYSVSREKKERFSLILESASTNQTSMYLCASREGGRNIQYFGAGTRLSVL.

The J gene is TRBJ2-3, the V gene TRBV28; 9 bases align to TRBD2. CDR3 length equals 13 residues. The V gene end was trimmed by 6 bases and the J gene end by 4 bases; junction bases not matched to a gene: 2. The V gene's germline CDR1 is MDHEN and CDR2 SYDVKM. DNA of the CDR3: TGTGCCAGCAGAAGCGGGGGGCCAGATACGCAGTATTTT. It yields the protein CASRSGGPDTQYF.

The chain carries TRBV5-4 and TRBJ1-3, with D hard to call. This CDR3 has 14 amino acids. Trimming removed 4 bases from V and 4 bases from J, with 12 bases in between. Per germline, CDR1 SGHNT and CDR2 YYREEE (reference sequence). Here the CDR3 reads CASSHDNAGNTIYF. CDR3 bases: TGTGCCAGCAGCCACGACAATGCCGGAAACACCATATATTTT.

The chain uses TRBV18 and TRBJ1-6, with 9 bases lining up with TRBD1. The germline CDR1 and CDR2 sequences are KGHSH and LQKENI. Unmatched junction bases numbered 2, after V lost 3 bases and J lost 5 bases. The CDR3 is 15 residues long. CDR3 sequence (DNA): TGTGCCAGCTCACCGGACAGGGGCAATAATTCACCCCTCCACTTT. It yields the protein CASSPDRGNNSPLHF.

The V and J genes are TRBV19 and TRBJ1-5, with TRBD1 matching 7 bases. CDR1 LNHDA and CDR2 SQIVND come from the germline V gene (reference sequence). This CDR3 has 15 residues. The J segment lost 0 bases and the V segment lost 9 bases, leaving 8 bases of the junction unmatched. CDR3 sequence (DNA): TGTGCCAGCTGGACAGGCGACTATAGCAATCAGCCCCAGCATTTT. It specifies CASWTGDYSNQPQHF.

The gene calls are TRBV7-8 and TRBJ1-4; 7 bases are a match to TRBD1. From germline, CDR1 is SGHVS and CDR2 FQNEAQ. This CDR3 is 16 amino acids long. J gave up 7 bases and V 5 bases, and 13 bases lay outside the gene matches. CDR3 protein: CASSPLRGAVGEKLFF. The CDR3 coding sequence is TGTGCCAGCAGCCCCCTCAGGGGGGCTGTCGGTGAAAAACTGTTTTTT. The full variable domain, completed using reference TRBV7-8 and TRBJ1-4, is GAGVSQSPRYKVAKRGQDVALRCDPISGHVSLFWYQQALGQGPEFLTYFQNEAQLDKSGLPSDRFFAERPEGSVSTLKIQRTQQEDSAVYLCASSPLRGAVGEKLFFGSGTQLSVL.

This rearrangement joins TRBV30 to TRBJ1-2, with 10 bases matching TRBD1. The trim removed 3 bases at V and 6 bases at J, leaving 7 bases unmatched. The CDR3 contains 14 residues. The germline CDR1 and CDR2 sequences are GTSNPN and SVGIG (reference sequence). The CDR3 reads CAWRPAGTGDGYTF. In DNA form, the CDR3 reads TGTGCCTGGAGGCCTGCGGGGACAGGGGATGGCTACACCTTC.

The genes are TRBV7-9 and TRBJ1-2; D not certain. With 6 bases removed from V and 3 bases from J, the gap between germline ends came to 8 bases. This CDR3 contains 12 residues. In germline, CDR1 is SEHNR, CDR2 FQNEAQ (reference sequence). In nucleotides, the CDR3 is TGTGCCAGCAGTCGGACTGACTATGGCTACACCTTC. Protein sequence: CASSRTDYGYTF.

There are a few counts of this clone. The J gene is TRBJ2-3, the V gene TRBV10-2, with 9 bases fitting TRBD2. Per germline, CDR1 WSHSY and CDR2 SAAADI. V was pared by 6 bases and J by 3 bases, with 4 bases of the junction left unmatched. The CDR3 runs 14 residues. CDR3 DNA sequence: TGCGCCAGCAGGGGGACTAGCCCTACAGATACGCAGTATTTT. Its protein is CASRGTSPTDTQYF.

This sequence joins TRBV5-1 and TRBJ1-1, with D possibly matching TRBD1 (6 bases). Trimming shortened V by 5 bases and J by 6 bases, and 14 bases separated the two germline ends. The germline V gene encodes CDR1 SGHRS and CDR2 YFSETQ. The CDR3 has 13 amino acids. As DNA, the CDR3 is TGCGCCAGCAGAAATAAGGGGGTCTCTGAAGCTTTCTTT. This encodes CASRNKGVSEAFF.

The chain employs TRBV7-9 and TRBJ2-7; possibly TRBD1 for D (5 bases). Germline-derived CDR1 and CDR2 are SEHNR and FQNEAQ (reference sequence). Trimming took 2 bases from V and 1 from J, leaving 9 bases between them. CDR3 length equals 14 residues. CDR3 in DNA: TGTGCCAGCAGCTTATCACAGGCTTCCTACGAGCAGTACTTC. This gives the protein CASSLSQASYEQYF.

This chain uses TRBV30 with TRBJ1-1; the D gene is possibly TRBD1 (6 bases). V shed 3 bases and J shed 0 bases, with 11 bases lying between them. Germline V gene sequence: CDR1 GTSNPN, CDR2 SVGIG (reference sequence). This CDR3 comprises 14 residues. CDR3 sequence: CAWRDGDMNTEAFF. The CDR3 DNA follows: TGTGCCTGGAGAGATGGGGACATGAACACTGAAGCTTTCTTT.

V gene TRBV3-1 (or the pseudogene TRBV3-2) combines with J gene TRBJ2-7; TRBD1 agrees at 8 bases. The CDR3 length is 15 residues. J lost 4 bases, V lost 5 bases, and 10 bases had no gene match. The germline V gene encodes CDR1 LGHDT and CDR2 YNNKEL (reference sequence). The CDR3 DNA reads TGTGCCAGCAGCGCCCCCAGGGGGCTTTCATACGAGCAGTACTTC. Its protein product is CASSAPRGLSYEQYF.

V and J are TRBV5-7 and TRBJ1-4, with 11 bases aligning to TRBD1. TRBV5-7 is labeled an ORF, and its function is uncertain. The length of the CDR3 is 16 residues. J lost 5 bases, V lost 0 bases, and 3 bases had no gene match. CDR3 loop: CASSLARDRGNEKLFF. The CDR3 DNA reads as TGTGCCAGCAGCTTGGCCCGGGACAGGGGGAATGAAAAACTGTTTTTT.

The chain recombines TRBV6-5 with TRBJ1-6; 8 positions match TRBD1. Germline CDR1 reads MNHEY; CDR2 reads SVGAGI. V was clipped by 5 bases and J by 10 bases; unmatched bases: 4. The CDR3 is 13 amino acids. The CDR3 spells CASSRQGNSPLHF. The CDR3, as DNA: TGTGCCAGCAGTAGACAGGGGAACTCACCCCTCCACTTT.

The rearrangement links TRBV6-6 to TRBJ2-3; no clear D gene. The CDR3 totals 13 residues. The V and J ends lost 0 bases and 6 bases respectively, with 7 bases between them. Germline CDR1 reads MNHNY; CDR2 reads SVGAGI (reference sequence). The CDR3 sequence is CASSYSETDTQYF. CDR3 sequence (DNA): TGTGCCAGCAGTTACTCGGAGACTGATACGCAGTATTTT.

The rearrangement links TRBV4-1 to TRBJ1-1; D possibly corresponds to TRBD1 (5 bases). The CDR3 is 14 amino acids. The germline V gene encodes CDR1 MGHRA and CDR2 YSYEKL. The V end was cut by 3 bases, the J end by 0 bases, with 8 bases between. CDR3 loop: CASSHPRVNTEAFF. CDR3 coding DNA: TGCGCCAGCAGCCATCCCAGGGTGAACACTGAAGCTTTCTTT.

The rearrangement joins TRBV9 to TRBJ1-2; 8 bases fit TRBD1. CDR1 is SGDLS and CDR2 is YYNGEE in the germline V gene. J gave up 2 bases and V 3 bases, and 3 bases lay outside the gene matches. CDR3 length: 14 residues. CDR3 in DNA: TGTGCCAGCAGCGAAAGGACAGGGAACTATGGCTACACCTTC. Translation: CASSERTGNYGYTF.

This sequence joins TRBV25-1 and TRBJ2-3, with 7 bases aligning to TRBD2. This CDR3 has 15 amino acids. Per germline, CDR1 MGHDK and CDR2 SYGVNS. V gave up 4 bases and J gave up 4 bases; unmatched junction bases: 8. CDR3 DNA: TGTGCCAGCAGTGGATTAACGGGGGGACCAGATACGCAGTATTTT. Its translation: CASSGLTGGPDTQYF.

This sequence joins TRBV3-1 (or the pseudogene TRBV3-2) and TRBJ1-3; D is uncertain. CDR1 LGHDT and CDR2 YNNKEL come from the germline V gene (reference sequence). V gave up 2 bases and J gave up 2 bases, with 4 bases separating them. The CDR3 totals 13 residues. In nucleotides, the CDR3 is TGTGCCAGCAGCCAACAGACTGGAAACACCATATATTTT. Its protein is CASSQQTGNTIYF.

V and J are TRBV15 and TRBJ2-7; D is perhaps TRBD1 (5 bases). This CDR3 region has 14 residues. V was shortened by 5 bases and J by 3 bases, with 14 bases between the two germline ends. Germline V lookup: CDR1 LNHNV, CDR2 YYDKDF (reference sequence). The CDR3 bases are TGTGCCACCAGCTTCGGTCAGGGAAACTACGAGCAGTACTTC. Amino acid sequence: CATSFGQGNYEQYF.

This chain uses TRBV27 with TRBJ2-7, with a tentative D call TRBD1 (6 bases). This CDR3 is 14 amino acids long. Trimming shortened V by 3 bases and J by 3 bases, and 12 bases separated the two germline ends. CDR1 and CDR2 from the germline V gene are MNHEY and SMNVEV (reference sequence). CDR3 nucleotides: TGTGCCAGCAGTTTCCGCAGGGGATACTACGAGCAGTACTTC. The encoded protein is CASSFRRGYYEQYF.

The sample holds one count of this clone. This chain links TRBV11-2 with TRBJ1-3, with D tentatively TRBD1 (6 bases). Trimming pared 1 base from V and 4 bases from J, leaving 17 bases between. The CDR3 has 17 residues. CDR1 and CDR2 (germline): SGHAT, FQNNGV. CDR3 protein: CASSLAPGASLGNTIYF. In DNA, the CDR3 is TGTGCCAGCAGCTTAGCACCAGGGGCCTCGTTGGGAAACACCATATATTTT. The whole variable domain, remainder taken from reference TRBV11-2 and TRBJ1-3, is EAGVAQSPRYKIIEKRQSVAFWCNPISGHATLYWYQQILGQGPKLLIQFQNNGVVDDSQLPKDRFSAERLKGVDSTLKIQPAKLEDSAVYLCASSLAPGASLGNTIYFGEGSWLTVV.

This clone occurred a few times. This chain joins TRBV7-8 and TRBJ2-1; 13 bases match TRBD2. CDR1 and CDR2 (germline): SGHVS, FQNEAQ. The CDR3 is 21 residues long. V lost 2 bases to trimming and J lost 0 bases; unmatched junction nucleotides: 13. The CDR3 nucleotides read TGTGCCAGCAGCTTAATCAGGTTTGGACTAGCGGGGGACAGCTCCTACAATGAGCAGTTCTTC. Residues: CASSLIRFGLAGDSSYNEQFF.

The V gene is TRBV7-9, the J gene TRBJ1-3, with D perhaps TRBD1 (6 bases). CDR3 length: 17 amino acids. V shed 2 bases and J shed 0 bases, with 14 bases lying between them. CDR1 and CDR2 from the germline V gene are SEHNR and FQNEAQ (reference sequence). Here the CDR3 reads CASSLWGGDTSGNTIYF. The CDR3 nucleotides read TGTGCCAGCAGCTTATGGGGGGGGGACACCTCTGGAAACACCATATATTTT.

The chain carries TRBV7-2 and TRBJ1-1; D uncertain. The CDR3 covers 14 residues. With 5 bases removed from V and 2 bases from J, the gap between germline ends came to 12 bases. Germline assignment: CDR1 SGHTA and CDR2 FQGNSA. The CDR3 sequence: CASSPHQANTEAFF. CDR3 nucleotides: TGTGCCAGCAGCCCCCACCAGGCTAACACTGAAGCTTTCTTT. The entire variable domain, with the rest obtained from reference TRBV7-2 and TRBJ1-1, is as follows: GAGVSQSPSNKVTEKGKDVELRCDPISGHTALYWYRQSLGQGLEFLIYFQGNSAPDKSGLPSDRFSAERTGGSVSTLTIQRTQQEDSAVYLCASSPHQANTEAFFGQGTRLTVV.

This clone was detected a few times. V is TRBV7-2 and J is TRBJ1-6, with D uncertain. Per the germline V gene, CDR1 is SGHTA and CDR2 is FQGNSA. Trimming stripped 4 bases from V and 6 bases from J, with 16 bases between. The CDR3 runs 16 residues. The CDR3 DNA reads TGTGCCAGCAGCTCCCTAGGAGCCGTCCCTAATTCACCCCTCCACTTT. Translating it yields CASSSLGAVPNSPLHF.

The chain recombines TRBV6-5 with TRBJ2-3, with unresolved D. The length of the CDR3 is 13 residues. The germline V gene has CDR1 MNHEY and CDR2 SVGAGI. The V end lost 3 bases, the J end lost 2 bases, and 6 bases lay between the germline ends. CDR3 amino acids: CASSYTDTDTQYF. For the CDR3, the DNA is TGTGCCAGCAGTTATACAGACACAGATACGCAGTATTTT.

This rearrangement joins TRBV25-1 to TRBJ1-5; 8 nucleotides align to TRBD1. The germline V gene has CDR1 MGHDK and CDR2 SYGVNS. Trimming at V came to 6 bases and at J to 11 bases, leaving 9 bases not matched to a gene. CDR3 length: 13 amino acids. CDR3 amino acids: CASSPLSQGAQHF. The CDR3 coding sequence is TGTGCCAGCAGCCCGCTCTCACAGGGGGCCCAGCATTTT. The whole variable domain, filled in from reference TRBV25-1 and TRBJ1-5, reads EADIYQTPRYLVIGTGKKITLECSQTMGHDKMYWYQQDPGMELHLIHYSYGVNSTEKGDLSSESTVSRIRTEHFPLTLESARPSHTSQYLCASSPLSQGAQHFGDGTRLSIL.